The rows below give T cell receptor beta chains drawn from one sample of a study of T cell responses to AZD1222 COVID-19 vaccine. Sequencing used immunoSEQ multiplex PCR; TCRdb keeps in-frame clones, though not all of them. The table includes over 110,000 clones, around 90% detected once. Sequencing was performed on peripheral blood, taken on day 0 of AZD1222 vaccination. These receptors all stem from an adult in good health. Both conserved end residues are part of each CDR3. D genes are given only for firm matches.

j_call v_call d_call cdr3_aa cdr3_nt
TRBJ1-4 TRBV28 - CASSLGGEKLFF TGTGCCAGCAGTTTAGGAGGTGAAAAACTGTTTTTT
TRBJ2-1 TRBV6-1 TRBD2 CASSDREGYNEQFF TGTGCCAGCAGTGATCGGGAGGGATACAATGAGCAGTTCTTC
TRBJ1-2 TRBV24-1 - CATSDYGGAYGYTF TGTGCCACCAGTGATTACGGGGGAGCCTATGGCTACACCTTC
TRBJ1-2 TRBV11-2 - CASSSPRGHQKGYTF TGTGCCAGCAGTTCTCCCAGGGGACACCAGAAAGGCTACACCTTC
TRBJ1-1 TRBV5-6 - CASSLQGVAEAFF TGTGCCAGCAGCTTACAGGGCGTTGCTGAAGCTTTCTTT
TRBJ2-1 TRBV19 TRBD2 CASKAGVIDEQFF TGTGCCAGTAAGGCGGGAGTAATCGATGAGCAGTTCTTC
TRBJ2-2 TRBV4-1 - CASSQVVTANTGELFF TGCGCCAGCAGCCAAGTGGTGACAGCGAACACCGGGGAGCTGTTTTTT
TRBJ1-1 TRBV18 - CASSPTTVEAFF TGTGCCAGCTCACCGACGACAGTTGAAGCTTTCTTT
TRBJ1-6 TRBV4-2 - CASSQDPGYNSPLHF TGTGCCAGCAGCCAAGACCCTGGCTATAATTCACCCCTCCACTTT
TRBJ2-7 TRBV7-6 TRBD1 CASSLGTGWAYEQYF TGTGCCAGCAGCTTGGGGACAGGGTGGGCCTACGAGCAGTACTTC
TRBJ2-7 TRBV9 - CASSVGGGLYEQYF TGTGCCAGCAGCGTAGGTGGTGGGTTGTACGAGCAGTACTTC
TRBJ2-1 TRBV10-3 - CAITSGGPEQFF TGTGCCATCACTTCCGGGGGTCCTGAGCAGTTCTTC
TRBJ1-2 TRBV7-3 - CASSLLGSYGYTF TGTGCCAGCAGCTTACTCGGGAGCTATGGCTACACCTTC
TRBJ1-3 TRBV5-6 - CASSLVGGSGNTIYF TGTGCCAGCAGCTTGGTGGGGGGATCTGGAAACACCATATATTTT
TRBJ2-7 TRBV5-1 TRBD2 CASTSGSRTYEQYF TGCGCCAGCACTAGCGGGAGTCGGACCTACGAGCAGTACTTC
TRBJ2-3 TRBV7-9 - CASSPIGAADTQYF TGTGCCAGCAGCCCGATCGGGGCCGCAGATACGCAGTATTTT
TRBJ2-7 TRBV15 TRBD2 CATSLSGRKYEQYF TGTGCCACCAGCCTTAGCGGGAGAAAGTACGAGCAGTACTTC
TRBJ1-5 TRBV12-5 TRBD1 CASGLAPQGEGPQHF TGTGCTAGTGGTTTGGCCCCACAGGGGGAGGGGCCCCAGCATTTT